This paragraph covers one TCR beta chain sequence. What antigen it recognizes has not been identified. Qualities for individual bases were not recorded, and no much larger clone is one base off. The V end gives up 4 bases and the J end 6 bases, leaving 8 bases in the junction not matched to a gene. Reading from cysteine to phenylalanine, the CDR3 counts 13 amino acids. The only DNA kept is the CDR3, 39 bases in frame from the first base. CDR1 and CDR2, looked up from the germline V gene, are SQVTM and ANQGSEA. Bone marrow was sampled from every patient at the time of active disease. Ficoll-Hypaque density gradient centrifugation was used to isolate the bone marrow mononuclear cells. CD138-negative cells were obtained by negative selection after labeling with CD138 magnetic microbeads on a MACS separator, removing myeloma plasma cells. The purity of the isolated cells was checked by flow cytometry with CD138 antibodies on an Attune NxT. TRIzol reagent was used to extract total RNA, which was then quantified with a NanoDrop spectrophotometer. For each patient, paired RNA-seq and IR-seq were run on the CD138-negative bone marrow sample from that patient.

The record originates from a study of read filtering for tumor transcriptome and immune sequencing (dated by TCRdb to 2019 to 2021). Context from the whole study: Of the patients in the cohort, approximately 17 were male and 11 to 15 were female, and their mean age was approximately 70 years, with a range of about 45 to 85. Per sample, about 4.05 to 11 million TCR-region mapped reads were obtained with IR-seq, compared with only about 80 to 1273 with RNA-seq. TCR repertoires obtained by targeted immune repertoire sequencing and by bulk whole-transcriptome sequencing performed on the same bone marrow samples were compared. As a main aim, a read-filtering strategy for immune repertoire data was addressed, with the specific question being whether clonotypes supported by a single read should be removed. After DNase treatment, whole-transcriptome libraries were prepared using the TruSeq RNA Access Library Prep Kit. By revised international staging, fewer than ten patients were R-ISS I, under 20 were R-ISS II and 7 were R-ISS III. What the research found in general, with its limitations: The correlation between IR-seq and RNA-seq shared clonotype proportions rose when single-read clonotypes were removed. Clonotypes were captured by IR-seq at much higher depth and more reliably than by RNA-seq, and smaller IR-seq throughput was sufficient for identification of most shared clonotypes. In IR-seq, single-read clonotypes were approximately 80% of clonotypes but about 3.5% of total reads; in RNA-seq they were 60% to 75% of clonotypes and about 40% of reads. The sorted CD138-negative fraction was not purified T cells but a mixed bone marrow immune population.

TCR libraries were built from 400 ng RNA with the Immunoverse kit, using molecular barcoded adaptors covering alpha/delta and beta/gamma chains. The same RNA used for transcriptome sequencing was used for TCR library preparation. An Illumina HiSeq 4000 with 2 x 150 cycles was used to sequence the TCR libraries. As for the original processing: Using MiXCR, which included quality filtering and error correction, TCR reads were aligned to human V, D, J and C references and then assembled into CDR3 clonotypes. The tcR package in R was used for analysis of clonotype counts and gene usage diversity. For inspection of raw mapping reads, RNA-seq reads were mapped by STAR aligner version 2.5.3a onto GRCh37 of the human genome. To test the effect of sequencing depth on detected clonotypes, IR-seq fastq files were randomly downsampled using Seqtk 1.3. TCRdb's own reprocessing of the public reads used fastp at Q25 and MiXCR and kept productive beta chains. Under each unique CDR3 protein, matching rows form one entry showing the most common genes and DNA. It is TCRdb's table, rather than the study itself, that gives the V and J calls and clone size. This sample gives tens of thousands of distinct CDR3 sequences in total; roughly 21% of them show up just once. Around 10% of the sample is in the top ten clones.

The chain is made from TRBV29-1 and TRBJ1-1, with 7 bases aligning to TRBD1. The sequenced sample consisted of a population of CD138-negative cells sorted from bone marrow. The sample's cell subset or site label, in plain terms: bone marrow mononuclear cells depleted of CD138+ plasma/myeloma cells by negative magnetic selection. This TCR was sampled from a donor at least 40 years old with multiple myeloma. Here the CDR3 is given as CSVAPTGVSEAFF. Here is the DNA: TGCAGCGTTGCTCCTACAGGGGTCTCTGAAGCTTTCTTT.